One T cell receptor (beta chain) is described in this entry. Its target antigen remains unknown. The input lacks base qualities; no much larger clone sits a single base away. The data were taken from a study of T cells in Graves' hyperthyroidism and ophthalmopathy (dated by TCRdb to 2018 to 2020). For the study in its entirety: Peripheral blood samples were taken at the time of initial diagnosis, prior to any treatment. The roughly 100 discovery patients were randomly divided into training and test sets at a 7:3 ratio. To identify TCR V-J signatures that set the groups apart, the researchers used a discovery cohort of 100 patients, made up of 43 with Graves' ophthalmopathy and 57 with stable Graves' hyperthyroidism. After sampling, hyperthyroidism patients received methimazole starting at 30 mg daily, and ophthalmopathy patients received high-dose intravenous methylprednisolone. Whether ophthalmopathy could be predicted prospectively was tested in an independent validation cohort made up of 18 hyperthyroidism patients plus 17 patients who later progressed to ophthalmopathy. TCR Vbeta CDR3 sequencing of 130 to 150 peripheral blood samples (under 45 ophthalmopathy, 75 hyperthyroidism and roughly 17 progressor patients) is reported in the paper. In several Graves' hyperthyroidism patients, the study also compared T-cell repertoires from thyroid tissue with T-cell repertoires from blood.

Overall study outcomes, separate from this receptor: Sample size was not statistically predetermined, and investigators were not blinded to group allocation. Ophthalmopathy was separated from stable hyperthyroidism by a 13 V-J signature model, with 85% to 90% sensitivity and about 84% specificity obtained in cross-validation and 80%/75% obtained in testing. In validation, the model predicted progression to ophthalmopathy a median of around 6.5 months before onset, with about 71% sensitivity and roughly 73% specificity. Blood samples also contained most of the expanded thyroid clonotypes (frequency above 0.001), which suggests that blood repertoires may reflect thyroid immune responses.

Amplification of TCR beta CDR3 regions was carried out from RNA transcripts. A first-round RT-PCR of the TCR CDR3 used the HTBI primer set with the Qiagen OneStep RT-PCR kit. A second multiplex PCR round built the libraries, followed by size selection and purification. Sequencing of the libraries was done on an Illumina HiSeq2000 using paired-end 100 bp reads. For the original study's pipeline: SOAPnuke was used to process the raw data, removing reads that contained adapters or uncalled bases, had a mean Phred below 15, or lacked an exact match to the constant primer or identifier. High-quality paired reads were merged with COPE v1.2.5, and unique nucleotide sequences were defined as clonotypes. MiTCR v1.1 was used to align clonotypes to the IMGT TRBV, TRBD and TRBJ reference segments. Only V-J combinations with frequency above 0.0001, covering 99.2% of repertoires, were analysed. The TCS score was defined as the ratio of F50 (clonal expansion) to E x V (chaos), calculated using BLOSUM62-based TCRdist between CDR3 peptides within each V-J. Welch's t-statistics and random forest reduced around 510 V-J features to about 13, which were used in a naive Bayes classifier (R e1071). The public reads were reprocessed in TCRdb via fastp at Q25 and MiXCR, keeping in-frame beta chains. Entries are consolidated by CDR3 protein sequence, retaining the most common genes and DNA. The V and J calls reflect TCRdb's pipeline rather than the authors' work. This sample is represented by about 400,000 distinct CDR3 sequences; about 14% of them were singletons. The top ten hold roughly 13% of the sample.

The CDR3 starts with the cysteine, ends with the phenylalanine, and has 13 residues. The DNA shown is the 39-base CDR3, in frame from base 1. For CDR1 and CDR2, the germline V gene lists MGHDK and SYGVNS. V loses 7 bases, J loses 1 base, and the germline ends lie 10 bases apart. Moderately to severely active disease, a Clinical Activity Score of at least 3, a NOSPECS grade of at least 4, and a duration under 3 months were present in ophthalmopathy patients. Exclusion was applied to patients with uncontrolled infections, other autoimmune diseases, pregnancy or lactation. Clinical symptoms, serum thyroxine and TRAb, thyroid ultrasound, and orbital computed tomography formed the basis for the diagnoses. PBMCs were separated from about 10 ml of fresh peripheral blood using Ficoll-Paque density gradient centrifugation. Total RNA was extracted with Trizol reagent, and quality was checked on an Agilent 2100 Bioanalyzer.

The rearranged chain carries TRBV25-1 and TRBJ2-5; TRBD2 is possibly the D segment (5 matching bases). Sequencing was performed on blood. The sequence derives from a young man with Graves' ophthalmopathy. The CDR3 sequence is CASTPGTQETQYF. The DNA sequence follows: TGTGCCAGCACGCCGGGAACCCAAGAGACCCAGTACTTC.